This T cell receptor beta chain is from a study of T cells in Graves' hyperthyroidism and ophthalmopathy (dated by TCRdb to between 2018 and 2020). For context, the study as a whole: Peripheral blood was collected at initial diagnosis, before any treatment. For training and testing, the roughly 97 patients in the discovery cohort were randomly divided in a 7:3 ratio. Thyroid tissue and blood T-cell repertoires from about six Graves' hyperthyroidism patients were also compared in the study. The paper describes TCR Vbeta CDR3 sequencing of roughly 130 peripheral blood samples, made up of about 41 ophthalmopathy patients, approximately 73 hyperthyroidism patients and about 17 progressor patients. Once sampling was done, hyperthyroidism patients were given methimazole at a starting dose of 30 mg daily, whereas ophthalmopathy patients were given high-dose intravenous methylprednisolone. Prospective prediction of ophthalmopathy was tested in an independent validation cohort of 18 to 20 hyperthyroidism patients and 17 patients who later progressed to ophthalmopathy. To identify TCR V-J signatures that set the groups apart, the researchers used a discovery cohort of about a hundred patients, made up of fewer than 50 with Graves' ophthalmopathy and 57 with stable Graves' hyperthyroidism. Points the paper makes about the study in general: A 13 V-J signature model separated ophthalmopathy from stable hyperthyroidism, with 87.88% sensitivity and 81% to 83% specificity in cross-validation and 80%/75% in testing. Sample size was not statistically predetermined, and blinding of investigators to group allocation was not performed. Most expanded thyroid clonotypes (frequency above 0.001) were also detected in blood, suggesting blood repertoires may reflect thyroid immune responses. In validation, progression to ophthalmopathy was predicted by the model with more than 65% sensitivity and roughly 76% specificity, a median of 6.5 months before onset.

Ophthalmopathy patients had moderately to severely active disease, with a Clinical Activity Score of 3 or more, a NOSPECS grade of 4 or more, and a disease duration of less than 3 months. Patients with uncontrolled infections, other autoimmune diseases, pregnancy or lactation were excluded. Clinical symptoms, serum thyroxine and TRAb, thyroid ultrasound, and orbital computed tomography formed the basis for the diagnoses. Ficoll-Paque density gradient centrifugation was used to isolate PBMCs from about 9 ml of fresh peripheral blood. Total RNA was extracted with Trizol reagent, and quality was checked on an Agilent 2100 Bioanalyzer. The CDR3 holds 15 amino acids from the cysteine to the phenylalanine. CDR3 DNA is the only sequence kept; it has 45 bases, read in frame from the first base. Unmatched junction bases come to 10, with V trimmed by 5 bases and J by 7 bases. The TCR beta CDR3 regions were amplified from the RNA transcripts. A first-round RT-PCR of the TCR CDR3 used the HTBI primer set with the Qiagen OneStep RT-PCR kit. Libraries were constructed in a second round of multiplex PCR, after which size selection and purification were carried out. Libraries were sequenced paired-end with 100 bp reads on an Illumina HiSeq2000. Turning to the authors' computational methods: SOAPnuke was used to process the raw data, removing reads that contained adapters or uncalled bases, had a mean Phred below 15, or lacked an exact match to the constant primer or identifier. COPE v1.2.5 was used to merge the high-quality paired reads, and each unique nucleotide sequence was defined as a clonotype. MiTCR v1.1 was used to align clonotypes to the IMGT TRBV, TRBD and TRBJ reference segments. The analysis included only V-J combinations with a frequency above 0.0001, which together covered over 98% of the repertoires. The TCS score was defined as the ratio of F50 (clonal expansion) to E x V (chaos), calculated using BLOSUM62-based TCRdist between CDR3 peptides within each V-J. Welch's t-statistics and random forest reduced roughly 500 V-J features to 10 to 15, which were used in a naive Bayes classifier (R e1071). The public reads were quality trimmed at Q25 with fastp and then assembled into clones with MiXCR by TCRdb, keeping productive beta chains. Entries that share a CDR3 protein sequence are merged under the most common genes and DNA. The V and J calls and clone size come from TCRdb's table, not from the authors' own analysis. Within this sample are around 490,000 distinct CDR3 sequences, with 20% of them counted one time only. The top ten clones comprise roughly 47% of the sample.

This clonotype came up a few times. Its recognized antigen is unknown. No much larger clonotype is one base removed from it; base qualities were not supplied. What was sequenced was blood. The clonotype comes from a man aged 40-49 years with Graves' ophthalmopathy. The chain was built from TRBV12-3 or TRBV12-4 and TRBJ2-5; the junction holds 10 bases that match TRBD1. The DNA reads TGTGCCAGCAGTCCCCGGGACAGGGGCCGGGGGACCCAGTACTTC. Its coded protein is CASSPRDRGRGTQYF.